A selection of T cell receptor beta chains follows, all from one sample in a study of prognosis after radiotherapy for stage I lung cancer. TCRdb independently ran MiXCR on the multiplex PCR reads; one entry per CDR3 protein. The sample lists about 15,000 distinct CDR3 sequences, roughly a third occurring once. Sequenced material: PBMCs, taken before or after stereotactic body radiation therapy (not recorded which). The receptors were sampled from a donor over 45 with non-small cell lung cancer. The CDR3 runs from the conserved cysteine through the conserved F or W. A D gene is named only where the DNA matches it firmly. Where a row states a size, it is once, few, many or the class of an expanded clone; other rows omit it.

D gene,J gene,clone size,V gene,CDR3 DNA,CDR3 protein
TRBD2,TRBJ2-1,-,TRBV24-1,TGTGCCACCAGTGGGTCTAGCGGACGGGCAGATGGGCAGTTCTTC,CATSGSSGRADGQFF
TRBD1,TRBJ1-2,many,TRBV7-2,TGTGCCAGCAGCCCGGACAGGGACTATGGCTACACCTTC,CASSPDRDYGYTF
-,TRBJ2-7,many,TRBV28,TGTGCCAGCAGTTCGTACTCTGGGAGGGACCAGGGGGGCTACGAGCAGTACTTC,CASSSYSGRDQGGYEQYF
-,TRBJ1-5,many,TRBV15,TGTGCCACCAGTGACACGGGACGGAGGTATAGCAATCAGCCCCAGCATTTT,CATSDTGRRYSNQPQHF
-,TRBJ1-5,-,TRBV5-1,TGCGCCAGCAGCTTGTCAGGGTCTGGCAATCAACTCCAGCATTTT,CASSLSGSGNQLQHF
TRBD2,TRBJ2-7,-,TRBV4-1,TGCGCCAGCAGCCAAGATTGGAAAGGGACTAGCGGGAAATCGTTC,CASSQDWKGTSGKSF
-,TRBJ2-5,-,TRBV2,TGTGCCAGCAGTGAATCGGCTAGTAAGGGAAATGAGCAGATCTTC,CASSESASKGNEQIF
-,TRBJ1-2,medium-sized,TRBV6-5,TGTGCCAGCAGTTATCGACAGACCCCCGGAAACTATGGCTACACCTTC,CASSYRQTPGNYGYTF
TRBD2,TRBJ2-1,-,TRBV6-1,TGTGCCATCGCCCGCCCGGGACTAGCGCGCGTTGAGCAGTTCTTC,CAIARPGLARVEQFF
TRBD2,TRBJ2-3,many,TRBV24-1,TGTGCCACCAGTGATTCTCTAGCGGGGTACACAGATACGCAGTATTTT,CATSDSLAGYTDTQYF
-,TRBJ2-5,many,TRBV28,TGTGCCAGCAGCCCCCCCTGGGGGGAGACCCAGTACTTC,CASSPPWGETQYF
-,TRBJ1-5,many,TRBV30,TGTGCCTGGAGTGTACAGTACCCTCAGCCCCAGCATTTT,CAWSVQYPQPQHF
-,TRBJ2-3,many,TRBV20-1,TGCAGTTCCACCGACCGGGACCCACTTACGCAGTATTTT,CSSTDRDPLTQYF
-,TRBJ1-3,many,TRBV5-1,TGCGCCAGCAGCTTAAAGGGAAACACCATATATTTT,CASSLKGNTIYF
-,TRBJ2-5,many,TRBV7-9,TGTGCCAGCAGCTCCCACTCAGGGATTGAGACCCAGTACTTC,CASSSHSGIETQYF
TRBD1,TRBJ1-2,many,TRBV7-8,TGTGCCAGCAGTCCCCAGGGGGCGGTCTATGGCTACACCTTC,CASSPQGAVYGYTF